One and the same sample provided the 23 T cell receptor beta chains below, sequenced in a study of early T cells in non-severe SARS-CoV-2 infection. TCRdb processed the 5' RACE reads anew with MiXCR; each CDR3 protein has one entry. The data show about 36,000 distinct CDR3 sequences, with around 7% seen just once and more than 20% held by the top ten. The starting material was whole blood, obtained at baseline. The receptors were gathered from an adult who was a healthcare worker with PCR-confirmed SARS-CoV-2 infection or an uninfected control (not recorded which).

This clonotype was counted a few times. The gene calls are TRBV18 and TRBJ1-6, with D perhaps matching TRBD1 (6 bases). This CDR3 region has 14 residues. The germline gives CDR1 KGHSH, CDR2 LQKENI. The germline V and J ends were trimmed by 1 base and 7 bases, with 8 bases remaining between them. DNA for the CDR3: TGTGCCAGCTCACCACAGGACAGAAATTCACCCCTCCACTTT. It is translated as CASSPQDRNSPLHF.

This clonotype was picked up many times. The CDR3 DNA sequence: TGTGCCAGCAGTGAACAATATTCGGTCACAGATACGCAGTATTTT. It yields the protein CASSEQYSVTDTQYF. The chain recombines TRBV25-1 with TRBJ2-3; D not certain. Germline V gene sequence: CDR1 MGHDK, CDR2 SYGVNS. V was trimmed by 2 bases and J by 2 bases, leaving 11 bases between them. This CDR3 spans 15 amino acids.

In its sample, this clonotype is medium-sized. The V and J genes are TRBV20-1 and TRBJ2-7; 13 bases are shared with TRBD2. Germline trimming cut 8 bases from V and 0 bases from J; bases unmatched to any gene: 7. Germline V gene lookup returns CDR1 DFQATT and CDR2 SNEGSKA (reference sequence). The CDR3 runs 15 residues. This chain's CDR3 is CSPKGLAGNSYEQYF. DNA for the CDR3: TGCAGTCCCAAGGGACTAGCGGGGAACTCCTACGAGCAGTACTTC.

This clonotype was observed at least ten times. This sequence joins TRBV5-5 and TRBJ1-5, with a tentative D call TRBD1 (6 bases). The length of the CDR3 is 13 residues. Germline V lookup: CDR1 SGHKS, CDR2 YYEKEE (reference sequence). Between the trimmed V and J ends, which lost 7 bases and 2 bases, there was a span of 10 bases. CDR3: CASGWTGNQPQHF. CDR3 DNA sequence: TGTGCCAGCGGATGGACAGGCAATCAGCCCCAGCATTTT.

This clonotype has ten or more counts. This sequence joins TRBV5-5 and TRBJ2-1, with 7 positions matching TRBD2. With 4 bases clipped from V and 4 bases from J, the junction kept 11 bases outside the gene matches. CDR3 length equals 16 residues. The germline gives CDR1 SGHKS, CDR2 YYEKEE (reference sequence). The chain's CDR3 is CASSARGGSHYNEQFF. CDR3 nucleotide sequence: TGTGCCAGCAGCGCGAGGGGCGGGAGCCATTACAATGAGCAGTTCTTC. Complete variable domain (other parts from reference TRBV5-5 and TRBJ2-1): DAGVTQSPTHLIKTRGQQVTLRCSPISGHKSVSWYQQVLGQGPQFIFQYYEKEERGRGNFPDRFSARQFPNYSSELNVNALLLGDSALYLCASSARGGSHYNEQFFGPGTRLTVL.

The rearrangement uses TRBV20-1 and TRBJ1-2; 7 bases are shared with TRBD1. CDR1 and CDR2 (germline): DFQATT, SNEGSKA (reference sequence). CDR3 size: 12 residues. J was trimmed by 2 bases and V by 6 bases; bases with no gene match: 3. Here the CDR3 DNA reads TGCAGTGCGCCCAGGGGGAACTATGGCTACACCTTC. Protein sequence: CSAPRGNYGYTF.

The sample holds a few counts of this clonotype. The V gene is TRBV29-1, the J gene TRBJ1-2; D is unclear. The CDR3 runs 11 residues. V shed 4 bases and J shed 2 bases, with 5 bases lying between them. In germline, CDR1 is SQVTM, CDR2 ANQGSEA. The CDR3 nucleotides are TGCAGCGTTGTGCCCAACTATGGCTACACCTTC. Its translation: CSVVPNYGYTF.

This clonotype has a count of ten or more. V usage is TRBV28 and J usage is TRBJ1-5; D remains unclear. The germline V and J ends were trimmed by 7 bases and 11 bases, with 12 bases remaining between them. The CDR3 loop spans 11 amino acids. In germline, CDR1 is MDHEN, CDR2 SYDVKM. The CDR3 reads CASTKPGAQHF. In DNA, the CDR3 is TGTGCCAGCACTAAACCCGGGGCCCAGCATTTT.

Many counts were recorded for this clonotype. This chain links TRBV7-8 with TRBJ2-6; D possibly corresponds to TRBD1 (6 bases). The CDR3 length is 18 residues. With 5 bases removed from V and 0 bases from J, the gap between germline ends came to 17 bases. Germline CDR1 is SGHVS and CDR2 is FQNEAQ. CDR3 sequence: CASSRRGLTLSGANVLTF. The CDR3 nucleotides are TGTGCCAGCAGCCGCAGGGGCTTAACTCTCTCTGGGGCCAACGTCCTGACTTTC. Variable domain in full (rest from reference TRBV7-8 and TRBJ2-6): GAGVSQSPRYKVAKRGQDVALRCDPISGHVSLFWYQQALGQGPEFLTYFQNEAQLDKSGLPSDRFFAERPEGSVSTLKIQRTQQEDSAVYLCASSRRGLTLSGANVLTFGAGSRLTVL.

The chain joins TRBV9 to TRBJ1-1; D unresolved. Trimming removed 6 bases at V and 3 bases at J, with 12 bases between. The germline V gene encodes CDR1 SGDLS and CDR2 YYNGEE. This CDR3 has 13 residues. CDR3 residues: CASTPVIDTEAFF. The CDR3 nucleotides read TGTGCCAGCACCCCCGTGATTGACACTGAAGCTTTCTTT.

This clonotype has at least ten counts. The chain employs TRBV12-3 or TRBV12-4 and TRBJ2-2; 9 nucleotides match TRBD2. V trimming: 3 bases; J trimming: 3 bases; junction bases outside the gene matches: 5. The CDR3 covers 16 residues. CDR3: CASSLAGGLDTGELFF. The CDR3 DNA reads as TGTGCCAGCAGTTTGGCGGGAGGGTTGGACACCGGGGAGCTGTTTTTT.

This clonotype was counted many times. J is TRBJ1-1 and V is TRBV4-1; a possible D gene is TRBD1 (5 bases). The V and J ends lost 10 bases and 1 base respectively, with 13 bases between them. The CDR3 is made up of 13 amino acids. The V gene's germline CDR1 is MGHRA and CDR2 YSYEKL. In DNA, the CDR3 is TGCGCCACCGTGGGACCTAGGAACACTGAAGCTTTCTTT. It translates to CATVGPRNTEAFF.

This chain uses TRBV10-3 with TRBJ2-5; TRBD2 is a possible D gene (6 bases). The ends were cut back, 4 bases at V and 2 bases at J, with 17 bases in the middle. Germline V gives CDR1 ENHRY, CDR2 SYGVKD. The CDR3 is made up of 16 amino acids. DNA of the CDR3: TGTGCCATCAGTGGGGAACGCGGGATCGAACAAGAGACCCAGTACTTC. Protein product: CAISGERGIEQETQYF.

This clonotype was observed a few times. This chain joins TRBV20-1 and TRBJ2-7, with 14 bases identical to TRBD2. Trimming at V came to 5 bases and at J to 6 bases, leaving 6 bases not matched to a gene. The CDR3 consists of 14 residues. Germline V lookup: CDR1 DFQATT, CDR2 SNEGSKA (reference sequence). CDR3 sequence reads: CSAGQTSGRVEQYF. The CDR3 nucleotides are TGCAGTGCTGGGCAGACTAGCGGGAGGGTCGAGCAGTACTTC.

The chain recombines TRBV19 with TRBJ2-1, with TRBD2 matching over 7 bases. The V segment lost 5 bases and the J segment 7 bases; nucleotides outside the gene matches: 8. The CDR3 extends over 14 amino acids. Germline loops: CDR1 LNHDA, CDR2 SQIVND (reference sequence). DNA for the CDR3: TGTGCCAGTAGTCGGCGGGAGTTAGATAATGAGCAGTTCTTC. This codes for CASSRRELDNEQFF.

This clonotype was seen more than once but under ten times. This chain uses TRBV12-3 or TRBV12-4 with TRBJ2-7; D call uncertain. V lost 0 bases, J lost 6 bases, and 9 bases lay in between. This CDR3 contains 13 residues. The CDR3 loop is CASSLAQVGEQYF. CDR3 DNA sequence: TGTGCCAGCAGTTTAGCGCAGGTCGGCGAGCAGTACTTC.

This clonotype was seen ten or more times. DNA for the CDR3: TGTGCCAGCAGCGTAGGCAGCTACTATGGCTACACCTTC. Translation: CASSVGSYYGYTF. The V gene is TRBV9, the J gene TRBJ1-2, with D uncertain. Germline lookup yields CDR1 SGDLS and CDR2 YYNGEE. The CDR3 has 13 residues. The V end was cut by 0 bases, the J end by 3 bases, with 6 bases between. The full variable domain, completed using reference TRBV9 and TRBJ1-2, is DSGVTQTPKHLITATGQRVTLRCSPRSGDLSVYWYQQSLDQGLQFLIQYYNGEERAKGNILERFSAQQFPDLHSELNLSSLELGDSALYFCASSVGSYYGYTFGSGTRLTVV.

The rearrangement links TRBV5-5 to TRBJ1-5; D is ambiguous. This CDR3 region has 17 residues. Germline values: CDR1 SGHKS, CDR2 YYEKEE (reference sequence). Trimming pared 1 base from V and 0 bases from J, leaving 14 bases between. Here the CDR3 DNA reads TGTGCCAGCAGCTTGTATTCGCCCCAATTTAGCAATCAGCCCCAGCATTTT. Encoded protein: CASSLYSPQFSNQPQHF.

This clonotype was seen a few times. V and J are TRBV9 and TRBJ1-6; no firm D call. Germline V gene data show CDR1 as SGDLS and CDR2 as YYNGEE. The CDR3 covers 16 residues. The germline V and J ends were trimmed by 0 bases and 7 bases, with 14 bases remaining between them. CDR3 bases: TGTGCCAGCAGCGTAGAGCCCGCCCGTGGAAATTCACCCCTCCACTTT. This gives the protein CASSVEPARGNSPLHF.

This clonotype came up many times. This chain links TRBV24-1 with TRBJ1-5; TRBD1 matches at 8 bases. The CDR3 runs to 14 residues. Per the germline V gene, CDR1 is KGHDR and CDR2 is SFDVKD. V lost 5 bases to trimming and J lost 6 bases; unmatched junction nucleotides: 5. The CDR3 sequence: CATSAGGSGQPQHF. The CDR3 coding sequence is TGTGCCACCAGTGCAGGGGGCAGCGGTCAGCCCCAGCATTTT.

This clonotype was detected many times. J is TRBJ2-7 and V is TRBV7-2; TRBD1 or TRBD2 may be the D gene (5 bases each). Germline loops: CDR1 SGHTA, CDR2 FQGNSA. The CDR3 contains 14 residues. V lost 6 bases and J lost 3, with 15 bases in between. Written as DNA, the CDR3 is TGTGCCAGCAGGGCCCTGGGTGGGGGCTACGAGCAGTACTTC. This codes for CASRALGGGYEQYF. The full variable domain, with the rest looked up from reference TRBV7-2 and TRBJ2-7, is GAGVSQSPSNKVTEKGKDVELRCDPISGHTALYWYRQSLGQGLEFLIYFQGNSAPDKSGLPSDRFSAERTGGSVSTLTIQRTQQEDSAVYLCASRALGGGYEQYFGPGTRLTVT.

In its sample, this clonotype was seen a few times. The chain uses TRBV5-4 and TRBJ2-7; D call uncertain. In germline, CDR1 is SGHNT, CDR2 YYREEE (reference sequence). Between the trimmed V and J ends, which lost 1 base and 0 bases, there was a span of 5 bases. CDR3 length: 13 amino acids. The chain's CDR3 is CASSLPDSYEQYF. The DNA for the CDR3 is TGTGCCAGCAGCTTGCCCGACTCCTACGAGCAGTACTTC.

The V call is TRBV30, the J call TRBJ2-1; D is unclear. V lost 3 bases and J 6 bases, leaving 12 bases between the germline ends. Germline values: CDR1 GTSNPN, CDR2 SVGIG (reference sequence). This CDR3 comprises 13 residues. The CDR3 DNA reads TGTGCCTGGAGCCTTGGACGGATCAATGAGCAGTTCTTC. As protein: CAWSLGRINEQFF.